Listed here are 17 T cell receptor beta chains from one sample, sequenced in a study of breast tumors, draining lymph nodes, adjacent tissues. The lymph nodes were axillary draining lymph nodes from breast cancer patients. TCRdb re-derived calls from the multiplex PCR reads in MiXCR, one entry per CDR3 protein. The sample records about 180,000 distinct CDR3 sequences, around a third being singletons. The material sequenced was axillary lymph node tissue. The receptor source for this set is a female donor with breast cancer. Some clones in this sample may be carry-over from other donors' samples.

Only a few counts were recorded for this clonotype. The chain links TRBV6-4 to TRBJ2-2; TRBD1 matches at 9 bases. CDR3 length: 15 residues. CDR1 and CDR2 (germline): MRHNA, SNTAGT. Unmatched junction bases numbered 5, after V lost 5 bases and J lost 4 bases. This CDR3 is CASSQGQGSTGELFF. CDR3 DNA: TGTGCCAGCAGTCAGGGACAGGGATCCACCGGGGAGCTGTTTTTT.

This clonotype showed up many times. The chain recombines TRBV12-3 or TRBV12-4 with TRBJ2-2; a weak D match, TRBD1 (5 bases). The CDR3 is made up of 12 amino acids. Between the trimmed V and J ends, which lost 5 bases and 5 bases, there was a span of 6 bases. CDR3 sequence: CASSAGTGELFF. CDR3 DNA: TGTGCCAGCAGTGCAGGGACCGGGGAGCTGTTTTTT.

The CDR3 protein is CASSLLLTGGNEQYF. The CDR3, as DNA: TGTGCCAGCAGCCTTCTTTTGACAGGGGGGAACGAGCAGTACTTC. The chain has TRBV7-9 and TRBJ2-7; TRBD1 matches at 9 bases. V lost 5 bases to trimming and J lost 5 bases; unmatched junction nucleotides: 10. This CDR3 is built from 15 residues. Germline loops: CDR1 SEHNR, CDR2 FQNEAQ (reference sequence). The full variable domain, in which reference TRBV7-9 and TRBJ2-7 provide the parts outside the CDR3, is DTGVSQNPRHKITKRGQNVTFRCDPISEHNRLYWYRQTLGQGPEFLTYFQNEAQLEKSRLLSDRFSAERPKGSFSTLEIQRTEQGDSAMYLCASSLLLTGGNEQYFGPGTRLTVT.

This clonotype was seen more than once but under ten times. This clone may be a read error of a much larger clone one base away. V gene TRBV7-6 combines with J gene TRBJ1-5, with a tentative D call TRBD1 (6 bases). In germline, CDR1 is SGHVS, CDR2 FNYEAQ. This CDR3 contains 19 residues. The CDR3 nucleotides are TGTGCCAGCAGCTTCCCGAGGGGGGGTGGGGGATATAGCCATCAGCCCCAGCATTTT. This codes for CASSFPRGGGGYSHQPQHF.

A note on this clonotype: A read error may explain this, as a much larger clone is one base away. The J gene is TRBJ1-4, the V gene TRBV6-6; a weak D match, TRBD1 (5 bases). The germline V gene has CDR1 MNHNY and CDR2 SVGAGI (reference sequence). CDR3 length equals 15 residues. Trimming pared 5 bases from V and 2 bases from J, leaving 12 bases between. The CDR3 protein is CASSPYGATNEKLFF. The CDR3 DNA is TGTGCCAGCAGTCCCTACGGGGCTACTAATGAAAAACTGTTTTTT.

About this clonotype itself: A much more abundant neighbour one base away suggests this may be a read error. The chain combines TRBV5-6 with TRBJ2-7; 7 bases map to TRBD2. CDR1 SGHDT and CDR2 YYEEEE come from the germline V gene. The V and J ends lost 6 bases and 1 base, in that order; junction bases with no gene match: 16. This CDR3 comprises 17 residues. CDR3 loop: CASNKRATLAKSYEQYF. CDR3 nucleotides: TGTGCCAGCAACAAACGAGCGACACTAGCGAAATCCTACGAGCAGTACTTC.

This clonotype was counted many times. This rearrangement joins TRBV6-1 to TRBJ2-7, with 7 nucleotides matching TRBD2. With 2 bases clipped from V and 2 bases from J, the junction kept 6 bases outside the gene matches. The CDR3 has 15 residues. Germline V CDR1 and CDR2: MNHNS, SASEGT. The CDR3 loop is CASSEWGGNAYEQYF. CDR3 nucleotides: TGTGCCAGCAGTGAATGGGGGGGGAACGCCTACGAGCAGTACTTC.

Comment on this clonotype: The final CDR3 position lacks the conserved phenylalanine or tryptophan, pointing to a likely read error. The chain uses TRBV7-9 and TRBJ1-1, with 7 bases matching TRBD1. The CDR3 is 17 residues long. The ends lost 5 bases at V and 3 bases at J; junction bases unmatched: 15. Germline V gene sequence: CDR1 SEHNR, CDR2 FQNEAQ (reference sequence). CDR3 nucleotides: TGTGCCAGCAGCATCACAGGGGCCAAATATGGGGACACTGAAGCTTTCTCT. Protein sequence: CASSITGAKYGDTEAFS.

The chain is built from TRBV7-8 and TRBJ2-6; no firm D call. The V gene's germline CDR1 is SGHVS and CDR2 FQNEAQ. The CDR3 loop spans 16 amino acids. Deletions cut 1 base from V and 0 bases from J, with 7 bases between. The CDR3 region has the DNA TGTGCCAGCAGCTTAGTTGCCAGCTCTGGGGCCAACGTCCTGACTTTC. Translation gives CASSLVASSGANVLTF.

With respect to this clonotype: A read error may account for a junction end that differs from germline. The chain employs TRBV5-6 and TRBJ2-7, with D maybe TRBD1 (5 bases). The CDR3 totals 12 residues. The germline V gene has CDR1 SGHDT and CDR2 YYEEEE. Here the CDR3 DNA reads TGTACCAGCAGCCCCGACAGCTGCGAGCAGTACTTC. Protein sequence: CTSSPDSCEQYF.

This clonotype was recorded many times. V usage is TRBV7-2 and J usage is TRBJ1-5; D call uncertain. Between the trimmed V and J ends, which lost 0 bases and 0 bases, there was a span of 6 bases. Germline loops: CDR1 SGHTA, CDR2 FQGNSA. The CDR3 totals 15 residues. The CDR3 DNA reads TGTGCCAGCAGCTTAGCAGGATCTAGCAATCAGCCCCAGCATTTT. Protein product: CASSLAGSSNQPQHF.

V gene TRBV20-1 combines with J gene TRBJ1-3, with TRBD1 as a possible D gene (6 bases). V gave up 0 bases and J gave up 0 bases, with 15 bases separating them. The CDR3 runs 17 residues. Germline CDR1 and CDR2: DFQATT and SNEGSKA (reference sequence). CDR3 bases: TGCAGTGCTAGAGAAGGCAGGGGCAGCTTCTCTGGAAACACCATATATTTT. It codes for CSAREGRGSFSGNTIYF.

The chain employs TRBV29-1 and TRBJ1-4, with D perhaps matching TRBD1 (5 bases). This CDR3 contains 14 residues. Looked up from germline, CDR1 is SQVTM and CDR2 is ANQGSEA. Trimming left V 8 bases short and J 5 bases short, with 18 bases between. CDR3: CSLWATRGNEKLFF. CDR3 DNA: TGCAGCCTCTGGGCCACGCGGGGGAATGAAAAACTGTTTTTT.

This clonotype appeared once. V gene TRBV19 combines with J gene TRBJ1-2, with no clear D. Trimming removed 3 bases at V and 10 bases at J, with 12 bases between. The V gene's germline CDR1 is LNHDA and CDR2 SQIVND (reference sequence). CDR3 length equals 12 residues. CDR3 nucleotide sequence: TGTGCCAGTAGTATGGAACTAGCGGCCTACACCTTC. It encodes CASSMELAAYTF.

This clonotype was counted many times. The chain has TRBV9 and TRBJ1-4, with D possibly matching TRBD1 (5 bases). Trimming took 3 bases from V and 8 from J, leaving 17 bases between them. CDR1 and CDR2 (germline): SGDLS, YYNGEE. This CDR3 has 15 residues. CDR3 nucleotide sequence: TGTGCCAGCAGCGGGTCCCCCGCGGGGGGGGAAAAACTGTTTTTT. Translated, it gives CASSGSPAGGEKLFF.

This clonotype was recorded at least ten times. The CDR3 nucleotides are TGTGCCAGCAGCCTATTGGGTGGGGGCGGGGAGCTGTTTTTT. This sequence encodes CASSLLGGGGELFF. The V and J genes are TRBV11-2 and TRBJ2-2; D is possibly TRBD1 or TRBD2 (5 bases each). This CDR3 is 14 amino acids long. Germline CDR1 is SGHAT and CDR2 is FQNNGV. Between the trimmed V and J ends, which lost 5 bases and 7 bases, there was a span of 14 bases.

In this sample, this clonotype turned up many times. The V call is TRBV9, the J call TRBJ2-5; 7 positions agree with TRBD1. The length of the CDR3 is 14 residues. V was clipped by 4 bases and J by 1 base; unmatched bases: 4. Germline CDR1 and CDR2: SGDLS and YYNGEE. CDR3: CASSPDRAQETQYF. The CDR3 region has the DNA TGTGCCAGCAGCCCCGACAGGGCCCAAGAGACCCAGTACTTC.